The 2 T cell receptor beta chains below were found in one sample sequenced in a study of T cell responses to AZD1222 COVID-19 vaccine (dated by TCRdb to about 2021). The library came from the immunoSEQ multiplex PCR assay. TCRdb provides this immuneACCESS table in a form limited to in-frame rearrangements. Some clones are lacking; in checked studies, under half of them reflect an unresolved V gene, and why the rest are absent is not known. The sample table lists roughly 100,000 clones, 90% of them with a count of one. About 5% of the sample is taken by the ten largest. The time point label for this specimen denotes: baseline before first vaccination. Sequencing used peripheral blood, obtained on day 0 of AZD1222 vaccination. The receptors derive from an adult in good health.

The count of this clone is one. V usage is TRBV28 and J usage is TRBJ2-2, with a weak D call TRBD2 (7 bases). Germline assignment: CDR1 MDHEN and CDR2 SYDVKM. This CDR3 comprises 16 residues. V lost 6 bases, J lost 4 bases, and 18 bases lay in between. CDR3 residues: CASRPLWGGATGELFF. CDR3 nucleotide sequence: TGTGCCAGCAGGCCCCTCTGGGGGGGGGCCACCGGGGAGCTGTTTTTT.

The rearrangement uses TRBV6-6 and TRBJ2-3; a weak D match, TRBD2 (6 bases). V lost 5 bases to trimming and J lost 6 bases, with 21 bases between them. This CDR3 contains 16 residues. Germline CDR1 MNHNY, CDR2 SVGAGI (reference sequence). The chain's CDR3 is CASSTLALWEDDTQYF. DNA for the CDR3: TGTGCCAGCAGTACCCTAGCCCTTTGGGAGGACGATACGCAGTATTTT.